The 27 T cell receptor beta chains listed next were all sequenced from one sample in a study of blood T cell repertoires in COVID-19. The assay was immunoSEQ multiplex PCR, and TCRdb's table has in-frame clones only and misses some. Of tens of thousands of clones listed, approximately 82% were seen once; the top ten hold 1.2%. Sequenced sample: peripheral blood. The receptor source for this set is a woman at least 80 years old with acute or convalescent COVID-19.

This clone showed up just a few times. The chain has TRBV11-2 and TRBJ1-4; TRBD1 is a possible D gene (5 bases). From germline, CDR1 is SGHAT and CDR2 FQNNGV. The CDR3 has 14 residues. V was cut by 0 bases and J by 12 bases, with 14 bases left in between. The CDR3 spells CASSLEGRVMELFF. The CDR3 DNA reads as TGTGCCAGCAGCTTAGAGGGCAGGGTGATGGAACTGTTTTTT.

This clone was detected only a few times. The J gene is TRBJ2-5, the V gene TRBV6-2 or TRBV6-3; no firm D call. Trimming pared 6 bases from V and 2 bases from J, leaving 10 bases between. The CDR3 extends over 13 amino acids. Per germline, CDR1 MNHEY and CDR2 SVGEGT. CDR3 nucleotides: TGTGCCAGCAGCCCGTACCGGCAAGAGACCCAGTACTTC. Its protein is CASSPYRQETQYF.

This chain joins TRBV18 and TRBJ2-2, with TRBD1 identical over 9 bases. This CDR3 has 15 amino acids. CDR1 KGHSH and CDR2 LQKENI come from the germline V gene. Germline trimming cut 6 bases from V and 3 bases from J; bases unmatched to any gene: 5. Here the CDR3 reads CASSKGQGDTGELFF. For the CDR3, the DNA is TGTGCCAGCTCTAAGGGACAGGGTGACACCGGGGAGCTGTTTTTT. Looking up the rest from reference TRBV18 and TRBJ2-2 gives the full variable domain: NAGVMQNPRHLVRRRGQEARLRCSPMKGHSHVYWYRQLPEEGLKFMVYLQKENIIDESGMPKERFSAEFPKEGPSILRIQQVVRGDSAAYFCASSKGQGDTGELFFGEGSRLTVL.

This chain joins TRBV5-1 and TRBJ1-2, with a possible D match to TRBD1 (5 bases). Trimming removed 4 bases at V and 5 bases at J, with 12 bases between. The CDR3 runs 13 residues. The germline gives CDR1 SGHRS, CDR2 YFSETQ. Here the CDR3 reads CASSNQGSYGYTF. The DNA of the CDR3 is TGCGCCAGCAGCAACCAGGGATCATATGGCTACACCTTC.

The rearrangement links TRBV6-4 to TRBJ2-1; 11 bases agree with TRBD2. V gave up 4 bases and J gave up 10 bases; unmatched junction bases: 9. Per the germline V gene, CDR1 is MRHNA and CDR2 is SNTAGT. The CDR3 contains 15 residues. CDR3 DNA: TGTGCCAGCAGTGCCATAGCGGGAGGGCCCGTAGAGCAGTTCTTC. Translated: CASSAIAGGPVEQFF.

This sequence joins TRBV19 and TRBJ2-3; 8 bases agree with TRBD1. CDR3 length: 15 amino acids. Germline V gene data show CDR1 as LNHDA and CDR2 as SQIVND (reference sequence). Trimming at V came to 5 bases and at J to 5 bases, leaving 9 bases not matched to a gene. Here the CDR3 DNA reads TGTGCCAGTAGTGCCGGACAGGGCAGGTTAGATACGCAGTATTTT. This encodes CASSAGQGRLDTQYF.

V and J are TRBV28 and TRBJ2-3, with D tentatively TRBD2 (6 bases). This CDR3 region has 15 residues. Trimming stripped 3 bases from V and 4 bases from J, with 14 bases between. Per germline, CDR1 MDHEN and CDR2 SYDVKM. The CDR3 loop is CASSFTGVAADTQYF. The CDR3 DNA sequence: TGTGCCAGCAGTTTCACGGGAGTGGCCGCAGATACGCAGTATTTT.

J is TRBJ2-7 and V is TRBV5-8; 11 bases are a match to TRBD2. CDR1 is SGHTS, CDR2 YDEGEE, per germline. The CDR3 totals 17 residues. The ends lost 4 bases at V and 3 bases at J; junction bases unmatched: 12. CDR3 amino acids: CASSRQKLAGGFYEQYF. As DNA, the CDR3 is TGTGCCAGCAGCCGACAAAAGCTAGCGGGAGGATTCTACGAGCAGTACTTC.

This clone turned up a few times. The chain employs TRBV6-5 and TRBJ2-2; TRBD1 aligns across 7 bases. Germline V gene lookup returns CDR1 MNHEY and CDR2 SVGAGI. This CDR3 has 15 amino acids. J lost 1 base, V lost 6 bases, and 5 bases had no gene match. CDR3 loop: CASRPGQRNTGELFF. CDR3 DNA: TGTGCCAGCAGACCGGGACAGCGGAACACCGGGGAGCTGTTTTTT.

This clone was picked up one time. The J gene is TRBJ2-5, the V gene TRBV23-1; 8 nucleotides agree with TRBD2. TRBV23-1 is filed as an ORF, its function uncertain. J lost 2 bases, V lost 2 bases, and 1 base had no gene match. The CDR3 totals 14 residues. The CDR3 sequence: CASSQGTRQETQYF. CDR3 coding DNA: TGCGCCAGCAGTCAAGGGACTAGACAAGAGACCCAGTACTTC.

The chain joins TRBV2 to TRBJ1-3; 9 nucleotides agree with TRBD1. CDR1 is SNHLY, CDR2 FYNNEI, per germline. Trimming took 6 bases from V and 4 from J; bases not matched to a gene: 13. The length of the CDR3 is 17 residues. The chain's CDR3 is CASRSSPGQGAGNTIYF. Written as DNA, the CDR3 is TGTGCCAGCAGGAGTTCACCGGGACAGGGTGCCGGAAACACCATATATTTT.

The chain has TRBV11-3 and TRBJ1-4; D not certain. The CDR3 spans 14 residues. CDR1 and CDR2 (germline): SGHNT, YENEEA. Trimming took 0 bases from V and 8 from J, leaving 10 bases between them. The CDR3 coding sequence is TGTGCCAGCAGCTTAGATGGGCCGGGGGAAAAACTGTTTTTT. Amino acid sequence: CASSLDGPGEKLFF.

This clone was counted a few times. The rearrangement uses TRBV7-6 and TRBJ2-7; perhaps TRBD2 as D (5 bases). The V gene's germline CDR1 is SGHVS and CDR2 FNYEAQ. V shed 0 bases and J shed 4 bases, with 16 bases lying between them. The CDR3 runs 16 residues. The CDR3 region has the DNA TGTGCCAGCAGCTTAGCGGACTCGTCTGGACTTTACGAGCAGTACTTC. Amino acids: CASSLADSSGLYEQYF.

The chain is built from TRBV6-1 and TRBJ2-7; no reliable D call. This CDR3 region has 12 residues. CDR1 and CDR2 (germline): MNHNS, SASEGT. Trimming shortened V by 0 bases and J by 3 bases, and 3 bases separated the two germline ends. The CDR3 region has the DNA TGTGCCAGCAGTGAAGCGTACTACGAGCAGTACTTC. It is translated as CASSEAYYEQYF.

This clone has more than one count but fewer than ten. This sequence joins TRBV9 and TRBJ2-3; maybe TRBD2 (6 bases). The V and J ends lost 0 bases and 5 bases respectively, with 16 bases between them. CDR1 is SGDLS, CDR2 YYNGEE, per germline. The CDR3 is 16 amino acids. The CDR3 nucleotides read TGTGCCAGCAGCGTAGTGAACGGGAGACGGGGAGATACGCAGTATTTT. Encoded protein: CASSVVNGRRGDTQYF.

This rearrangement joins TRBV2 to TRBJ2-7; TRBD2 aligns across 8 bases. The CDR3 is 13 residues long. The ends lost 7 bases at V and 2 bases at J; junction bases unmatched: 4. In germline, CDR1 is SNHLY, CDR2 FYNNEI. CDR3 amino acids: CASIGGGTYEQYF. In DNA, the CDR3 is TGTGCCAGCATAGGCGGGGGGACCTACGAGCAGTACTTC.

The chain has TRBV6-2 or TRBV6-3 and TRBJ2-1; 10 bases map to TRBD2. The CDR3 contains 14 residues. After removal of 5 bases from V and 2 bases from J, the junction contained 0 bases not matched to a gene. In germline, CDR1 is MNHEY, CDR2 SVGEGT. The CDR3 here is CASSGTSAYNEQFF. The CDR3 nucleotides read TGTGCCAGCAGTGGGACTAGCGCCTACAATGAGCAGTTCTTC.

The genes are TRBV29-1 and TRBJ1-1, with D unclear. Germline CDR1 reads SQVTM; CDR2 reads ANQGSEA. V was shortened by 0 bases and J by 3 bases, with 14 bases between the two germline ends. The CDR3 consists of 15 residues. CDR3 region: CSVEDSSQRDTEAFF. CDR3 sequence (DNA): TGCAGCGTTGAAGATTCTAGCCAAAGGGACACTGAAGCTTTCTTT.

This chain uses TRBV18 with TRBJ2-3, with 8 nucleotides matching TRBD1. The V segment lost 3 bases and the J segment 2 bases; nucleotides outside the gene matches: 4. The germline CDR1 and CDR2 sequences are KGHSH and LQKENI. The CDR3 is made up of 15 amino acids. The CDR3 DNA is TGTGCCAGCTCACCCCGACAGGGGACCACAGATACGCAGTATTTT. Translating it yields CASSPRQGTTDTQYF.

The CDR3 is CASSGTGRPQHF. CDR3 DNA sequence: TGTGCCAGCTCGGGGACAGGGCGGCCCCAGCATTTT. V gene TRBV18 combines with J gene TRBJ1-5; 9 nucleotides match TRBD1. The germline gives CDR1 KGHSH, CDR2 LQKENI. CDR3 length equals 12 residues. Trimming cost V 6 bases and J 9 bases; bases outside gene matches: 3.

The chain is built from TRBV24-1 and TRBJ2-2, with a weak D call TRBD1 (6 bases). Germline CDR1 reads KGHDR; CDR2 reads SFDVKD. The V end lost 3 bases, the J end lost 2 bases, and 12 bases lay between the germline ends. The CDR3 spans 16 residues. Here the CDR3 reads CATSDGQRTNTGELFF. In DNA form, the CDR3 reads TGTGCCACCAGTGATGGACAGCGCACCAACACCGGGGAGCTGTTTTTT.

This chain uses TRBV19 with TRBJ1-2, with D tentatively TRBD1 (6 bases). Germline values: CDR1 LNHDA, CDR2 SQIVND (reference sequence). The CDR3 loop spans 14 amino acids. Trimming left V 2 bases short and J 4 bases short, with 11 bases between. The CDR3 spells CASSIHGQIYGYTF. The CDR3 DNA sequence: TGTGCCAGTAGTATACATGGACAGATCTATGGCTACACCTTC.

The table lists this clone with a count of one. The CDR3, as DNA: TGTGCCAGCAGTGATTCAGGACTTCCCATCTACGAGCAGTACTTC. It encodes CASSDSGLPIYEQYF. The chain links TRBV25-1 to TRBJ2-7; tentative D call: TRBD2 (5 bases). Germline CDR1 is MGHDK and CDR2 is SYGVNS. With 3 bases removed from V and 3 bases from J, the gap between germline ends came to 15 bases. This CDR3 spans 15 amino acids.

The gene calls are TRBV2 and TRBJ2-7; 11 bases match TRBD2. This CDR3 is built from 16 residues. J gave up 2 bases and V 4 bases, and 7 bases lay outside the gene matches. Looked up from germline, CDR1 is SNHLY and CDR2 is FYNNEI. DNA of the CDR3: TGTGCCAGCAGTGCTTACGGGACTAGCGGTCCCTACGAGCAGTACTTC. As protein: CASSAYGTSGPYEQYF.

Here the CDR3 DNA reads TGCGCCAGCAACCCGAGCGGGGGGCTTACCTACAATGAGCAGTTCTTC. Amino acids: CASNPSGGLTYNEQFF. The J gene is TRBJ2-1, the V gene TRBV4-1; 9 nucleotides match TRBD2. Trimming at V came to 7 bases and at J to 2 bases, leaving 9 bases not matched to a gene. The CDR3 is made up of 16 amino acids. The V gene's germline CDR1 is MGHRA and CDR2 YSYEKL.

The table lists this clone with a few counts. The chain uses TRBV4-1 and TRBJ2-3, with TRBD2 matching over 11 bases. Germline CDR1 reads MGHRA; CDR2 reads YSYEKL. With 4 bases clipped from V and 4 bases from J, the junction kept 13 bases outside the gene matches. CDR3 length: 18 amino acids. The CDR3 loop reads CASSRILTSGVGSDTQYF. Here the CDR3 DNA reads TGCGCCAGCAGCCGCATCTTGACTAGCGGGGTGGGGTCAGATACGCAGTATTTT.

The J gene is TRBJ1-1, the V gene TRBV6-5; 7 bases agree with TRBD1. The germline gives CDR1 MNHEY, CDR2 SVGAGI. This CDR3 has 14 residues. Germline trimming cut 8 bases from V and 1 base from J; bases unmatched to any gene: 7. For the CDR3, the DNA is TGTGCCAGCGACCAGGGGGGCCAGAACACTGAAGCTTTCTTT. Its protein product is CASDQGGQNTEAFF.